This T cell receptor beta chain was captured in a study of cytomegalovirus exposure and HLA in healthy donors. The PCR used 60 Vbeta and 13 Jbeta primers. Sequenced by immunoSEQ multiplex PCR; TCRdb stores in-frame clones only, minus some. The table includes roughly 200,000 clones, 70% to 80% detected once. General study points: Among TCR sequences, most were rare, though some public TCRs appeared in many donors.

V dropped 3 bases and J dropped 3; count of bases not matched to a gene: 3. Germline CDR1 and CDR2: SGDLS and YYNGEE. The CDR3 contains 15 residues. A few counts support this clone. What it binds is not known. The sample contains more than one DNA sequence encoding this CDR3. This TCR derives from a woman in her twenties or thirties in good health and CMV-seropositive. Sequenced sample: PBMCs. The chain links TRBV9 to TRBJ1-5; 10 nucleotides agree with TRBD1. The CDR3 region has the DNA TGTGCCAGCAGCGCTGGGACAGGGGTCAATCAGCCCCAGCATTTT. Protein: CASSAGTGVNQPQHF.